The 5 T cell receptor beta chains below were found in one sample sequenced in a study of T cells in women clearing cervical HPV infection. Assay: immunoSEQ multiplex PCR; the TCRdb copy retains only in-frame clones and omits some. The sample features tens of thousands of clones, with roughly 2.5% in its top ten. The specimen sequenced was blood buffy coat. The receptor set was obtained from a woman aged 18-70 years with a cervical HPV16 infection that either progressed to CIN3+ or cleared (not recorded which).

In the case of this clone: The sequence runs out 3 residues before the end of the CDR3; the remainder is reconstructed from the germline J gene. V gene TRBV7-9 combines with J gene TRBJ2-7, with TRBD2 matching over 10 bases. This CDR3 region has 14 residues. J lost 6 bases, V lost 2 bases, and 4 bases had no gene match. CDR1 is SEHNR, CDR2 FQNEAQ, per germline (reference sequence). The covered CDR3 bases are TGTGCCAGCAGCTTACTAGCGGGAGTGGCCGAG. This encodes CASSLLAGVAE. The CDR3 reads in full as CASSLLAGVAEQYF.

A note on this clone: The read finishes 3 residues shy of the CDR3 end, and the germline J gene is used to complete it. The V and J genes are TRBV9 and TRBJ2-1; D is possibly TRBD2 (5 bases). V lost 5 bases, J lost 6 bases, and 18 bases lay in between. The CDR3 length is 15 residues. From germline, CDR1 is SGDLS and CDR2 YYNGEE. The CDR3 here is CASSSDSPRGNEQFF. The covered CDR3 bases are TGTGCCAGCAGTTCCGATTCCCCTCGGGGCAATGAG.

As to this clone: The DNA ends 3 residues before the CDR3 does, and the rest of the CDR3 is filled in from the germline J gene. The chain employs TRBV7-3 and TRBJ2-1, with 11 bases matching TRBD2. The CDR3 length is 15 residues. The germline gives CDR1 SGHTA, CDR2 FQGTGA. J was trimmed by 2 bases and V by 4 bases; bases with no gene match: 1. The CDR3 protein is CASSSGLAAYNEQFF. Partial CDR3 DNA: TGTGCCAGCAGCTCGGGACTAGCGGCCTACAATGAG. Looking up the rest from reference TRBV7-3 and TRBJ2-1 gives the full variable domain: GAGVSQTPSNKVTEKGKYVELRCDPISGHTALYWYRQSLGQGPEFLIYFQGTGAADDSGLPNDRFFAVRPEGSVSTLKIQRTERGDSAVYLCASSSGLAAYNEQFFGPGTRLTVL.

For this clone: Read data end 3 residues before the CDR3 end; the end is taken from the germline J gene. The genes are TRBV29-1 and TRBJ2-3, with 9 bases lining up with TRBD2. In germline, CDR1 is SQVTM, CDR2 ANQGSEA. The CDR3 runs 13 residues. CDR3 bases read: TGCAGCGTCTTAGCGGGAGACGGAGAGACG. Translated, it gives CSVLAGDGET. From start to end, the CDR3 is CSVLAGDGETQYF.

As regards this clone: The read finishes 3 residues shy of the CDR3 end, and the germline J gene is used to complete it. The V gene is TRBV7-9, the J gene TRBJ2-3; TRBD2 matches at 7 bases. Germline CDR1 SEHNR, CDR2 FQNEAQ (reference sequence). V lost 5 bases to trimming and J lost 2 bases; unmatched junction nucleotides: 7. This CDR3 region has 15 residues. The CDR3 region is CASSPSGENTDTQYF. The sequenced CDR3 bases are TGTGCCAGCAGCCCGAGCGGGGAAAACACAGATACG.